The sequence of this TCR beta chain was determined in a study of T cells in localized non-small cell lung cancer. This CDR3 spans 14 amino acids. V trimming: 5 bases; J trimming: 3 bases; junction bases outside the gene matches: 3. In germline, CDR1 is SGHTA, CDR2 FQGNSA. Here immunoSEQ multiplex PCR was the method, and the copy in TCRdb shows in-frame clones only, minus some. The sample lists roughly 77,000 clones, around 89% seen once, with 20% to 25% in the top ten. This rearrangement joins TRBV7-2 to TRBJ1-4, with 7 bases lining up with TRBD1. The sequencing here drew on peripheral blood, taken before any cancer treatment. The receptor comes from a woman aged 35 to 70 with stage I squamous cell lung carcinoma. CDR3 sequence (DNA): TGTGCCAGCAGCCTGGACAGGTCTAATGAAAAACTGTTTTTT. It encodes CASSLDRSNEKLFF.